Listed here are 14 T cell receptor beta chains from one sample, sequenced in a study of human T cells and chemical hapten exposure. Unfractionated whole blood yielded total RNA. In the library, unique molecular identifiers were attached to individual cDNA molecules. TCRdb processed the reads anew with MiXCR; each CDR3 protein has one entry. Here the sample spans around 120,000 distinct CDR3 sequences, 6.5% to 10% being singletons. What was sequenced was whole blood. These receptors all come from a human donor in good health. Some clones in this sample may be carry-over from other donors' samples.

This clonotype was counted at least ten times. The chain joins TRBV6-1 to TRBJ2-3; tentatively, D is TRBD1 or TRBD2 (5 bases each). CDR3 length: 15 amino acids. Trimming left V 1 base short and J 3 bases short, with 11 bases between. Germline V gene lookup returns CDR1 MNHNS and CDR2 SASEGT. CDR3 residues: CASSEDRGATDTQYF. The DNA for the CDR3 is TGTGCCAGCAGTGAAGATCGAGGGGCAACAGATACGCAGTATTTT.

This clonotype was detected a few times. The V gene is TRBV27, the J gene TRBJ1-5, with D possibly TRBD1 on 6 matching bases. The CDR3 spans 17 residues. Between the trimmed V and J ends, which lost 5 bases and 2 bases, there was a span of 19 bases. Germline V gene data show CDR1 as MNHEY and CDR2 as SMNVEV (reference sequence). CDR3 in DNA: TGTGCCAGCAGTACTACGACAGGTCGGTTAGGCAATCAGCCCCAGCATTTT. This gives the protein CASSTTTGRLGNQPQHF.

This clonotype appeared a few times. The chain has TRBV20-1 and TRBJ2-3, with D maybe TRBD1 (5 bases). Germline values: CDR1 DFQATT, CDR2 SNEGSKA (reference sequence). V was clipped by 3 bases and J by 1 base, with 5 bases between them. The CDR3 extends over 12 amino acids. The CDR3 sequence: CSASRGTDTQYF. The CDR3 bases are TGCAGTGCTAGCAGGGGCACAGATACGCAGTATTTT.

The chain links TRBV10-3 to TRBJ2-3, with a tentative D call TRBD2 (5 bases). Germline assignment: CDR1 ENHRY and CDR2 SYGVKD. Trimming left V 4 bases short and J 1 base short, with 9 bases between. CDR3 length: 14 amino acids. Written as DNA, the CDR3 is TGTGCCATCAGTGCTAGCATACGCACAGATACGCAGTATTTT. Translation gives CAISASIRTDTQYF.

This clonotype appeared many times. V gene TRBV5-4 combines with J gene TRBJ2-7; TRBD1 agrees at 7 bases. The CDR3 has 13 amino acids. CDR1 and CDR2 from the germline V gene are SGHNT and YYREEE (reference sequence). The J segment lost 3 bases and the V segment lost 4 bases, leaving 4 bases of the junction unmatched. CDR3 in amino acids: CASSPGTVYEQYF. The CDR3 nucleotides are TGTGCCAGCAGCCCCGGGACAGTCTACGAGCAGTACTTC.

This chain links TRBV27 with TRBJ2-6, with 10 bases identical to TRBD1. The germline gives CDR1 MNHEY, CDR2 SMNVEV (reference sequence). The CDR3 runs 16 residues. After removal of 5 bases from V and 2 bases from J, the junction contained 3 bases not matched to a gene. For the CDR3, the DNA is TGTGCCAGCAGTGACAGGGGGCCAGCTGGGGCCAACGTCCTGACTTTC. Amino acids: CASSDRGPAGANVLTF.

In this sample, this clonotype turned up a few times. This chain connects TRBV5-1 to TRBJ2-5, with 7 bases matching TRBD2. V shed 1 base, J shed 1 base, and the junction held 7 bases outside the gene matches. There are 16 residues in the CDR3. Per germline, CDR1 SGHRS and CDR2 YFSETQ. CDR3 in amino acids: CASSLLQRDRQETQYF. The CDR3 DNA follows: TGCGCCAGCAGCTTGCTCCAGCGGGATCGCCAAGAGACCCAGTACTTC.

The table lists this clonotype with many counts. The chain employs TRBV7-9 and TRBJ1-1, with TRBD1 as a possible D gene (5 bases). Trimming cost V 6 bases and J 1 base, with 12 bases left between them. CDR3 length: 14 amino acids. CDR1 and CDR2 (germline): SEHNR, FQNEAQ (reference sequence). The CDR3: CASRRGESNTEAFF. The CDR3 nucleotides read TGTGCCAGCAGACGGGGGGAGTCGAACACTGAAGCTTTCTTT.

V and J are TRBV4-3 and TRBJ2-7, with D perhaps TRBD2 (6 bases). The V gene lost 0 bases and the J gene lost 3 bases, with 15 bases spanning the gap. This CDR3 contains 16 residues. Germline V gives CDR1 LGHNA, CDR2 YSLEER. CDR3 amino acids: CASSQEQGWGDYEQYF. The CDR3 bases are TGCGCCAGCAGCCAAGAGCAAGGGTGGGGGGACTACGAGCAGTACTTC.

This clonotype appeared a few times. V is TRBV29-1 and J is TRBJ2-7, with 8 bases that match TRBD1. Unmatched junction bases numbered 5, after V lost 7 bases and J lost 3 bases. Germline lookup yields CDR1 SQVTM and CDR2 ANQGSEA. This CDR3 comprises 12 residues. The CDR3 nucleotides are TGCAGCGCTCAGGGGGCCGTCTACGAGCAGTACTTC. The encoded protein is CSAQGAVYEQYF.

The rearrangement joins TRBV7-2 to TRBJ2-3; D not certain. Germline V gives CDR1 SGHTA, CDR2 FQGNSA. Trimming shortened V by 2 bases and J by 2 bases, and 11 bases separated the two germline ends. The CDR3 is 15 residues long. The CDR3, as DNA: TGTGCCAGCAGCTTACGCTCCCCCCCCACAGATACGCAGTATTTT. Its protein is CASSLRSPPTDTQYF.

This clonotype was seen many times. The chain is built from TRBV7-2 and TRBJ2-2; a weak D match, TRBD1 (7 bases). Trimming removed 3 bases from V and 6 bases from J, with 14 bases in between. Germline V gene lookup returns CDR1 SGHTA and CDR2 FQGNSA. The CDR3 extends over 15 amino acids. CDR3 amino acids: CASSFQQGGSGELFF. The CDR3 nucleotides read TGTGCCAGCAGCTTTCAGCAGGGGGGATCCGGGGAGCTGTTTTTT. The full variable domain, with the rest looked up from reference TRBV7-2 and TRBJ2-2, is GAGVSQSPSNKVTEKGKDVELRCDPISGHTALYWYRQSLGQGLEFLIYFQGNSAPDKSGLPSDRFSAERTGGSVSTLTIQRTQQEDSAVYLCASSFQQGGSGELFFGEGSRLTVL.

This clonotype showed up many times. The V and J genes are TRBV20-1 and TRBJ1-3; the D is unclear. The germline V gene has CDR1 DFQATT and CDR2 SNEGSKA (reference sequence). This CDR3 is built from 14 residues. Deletions cut 0 bases from V and 0 bases from J, with 6 bases between. CDR3 bases: TGCAGTGCTAGAGAGGCAGGCTCTGGAAACACCATATATTTT. Translated, it gives CSAREAGSGNTIYF.

This clonotype was recorded a few times. The V and J genes are TRBV6-5 and TRBJ2-1; TRBD2 might be the D (5 bases). The CDR3 totals 16 residues. V was cut by 5 bases and J by 3 bases, with 17 bases left in between. The germline V gene has CDR1 MNHEY and CDR2 SVGAGI. The chain's CDR3 is CASSLAPDFSYNEQFF. The CDR3 DNA reads as TGTGCCAGCAGTCTTGCTCCGGACTTTAGCTACAATGAGCAGTTCTTC.